These T cell receptor beta chains were read from a single sample in a study of response to subunit inactivated influenza vaccine. From the RT-PCR reads, TCRdb called clonotypes with MiXCR, one entry per CDR3 protein. The sample has about 780,000 distinct CDR3 sequences; roughly 18% are singletons. This material consisted of PBMCs from blood, taken 5 days after vaccination. Receptors were obtained from a man in his fifties or sixties who received an inactivated influenza vaccine. Both conserved end residues are part of each CDR3. D genes are given only for firm matches. Clone size, where shown, is once, few, many, or a class for clones that have expanded.

TRBJ2-7	14	-	TRBV6-2/TRBV6-3	-	CASSYFSVGVEQYF	TGTGCCAGCAGTTATTTCTCGGTAGGGGTCGAGCAGTACTTC
TRBJ1-2	16	-	TRBV4-2	-	CASSQVGAGDTYGYTF	TGTGCCAGCAGCCAAGTCGGGGCAGGCGATACCTATGGCTACACCTTC
TRBJ2-3	16	few	TRBV7-8	TRBD2	CASSYRSGRAVDTQYF	TGTGCCAGCAGCTACCGTAGCGGGAGGGCCGTAGATACGCAGTATTTT
TRBJ2-3	15	few	TRBV10-3	TRBD1	CAISESNRGTDTQYF	TGTGCCATCAGTGAGTCAAACAGGGGGACAGATACGCAGTATTTT
TRBJ1-6	16	few	TRBV20-1	-	CSARDRGVGLNSPLHF	TGCAGTGCTAGAGATCGGGGAGTTGGGCTTAATTCACCCCTCCACTTT
TRBJ1-5	16	few	TRBV12-3/TRBV12-4	-	CASSLSDSDSNQPQHF	TGTGCCAGCAGTCTATCGGACAGCGATAGCAATCAGCCCCAGCATTTT
TRBJ2-1	14	many	TRBV29-1	TRBD2	CSVHSGSSYNEQFF	TGCAGCGTACATAGCGGGAGCTCCTACAATGAGCAGTTCTTC
TRBJ2-3	15	-	TRBV11-2	TRBD2	CASSLTSAFTDTQYF	TGTGCCAGCAGCTTAACTAGCGCCTTCACAGATACGCAGTATTTT
TRBJ2-3	15	-	TRBV14	-	CASSQYGRVTDTQYF	TGTGCCAGCAGCCAATACGGGAGAGTAACAGATACGCAGTATTTT
TRBJ1-4	14	many	TRBV7-2	-	CASSPGQQAEKLFF	TGTGCCAGCAGCCCCGGCCAACAAGCTGAAAAACTGTTTTTT
TRBJ2-3	14	-	TRBV7-9	-	CASSLPERGEAQYF	TGTGCCAGCAGCTTACCCGAACGGGGCGAGGCGCAGTATTTT
TRBJ2-1	17	-	TRBV4-3	TRBD2	CASSQEPGTSVNNEQFF	TGCGCCAGCAGCCAAGAGCCCGGGACTAGCGTAAACAATGAGCAGTTCTTC
TRBJ1-1	14	-	TRBV20-1	-	CSARAGRTNTEAFF	TGCAGTGCTAGAGCGGGCAGGACAAACACTGAAGCTTTCTTT
TRBJ2-5	18	-	TRBV28	TRBD2	CASSQFGSGRAGSETQYF	TGTGCCAGCAGCCAGTTTGGGAGCGGGAGGGCGGGTTCAGAGACCCAGTACTTC
TRBJ2-4	14	-	TRBV12-3/TRBV12-4	TRBD1	CASSLRSQGDIQYF	TGTGCCAGCAGTTTGAGGTCGCAGGGGGACATTCAGTACTTC
TRBJ2-1	15	-	TRBV28	-	CASRAIRETYNEQFF	TGTGCCAGCAGGGCAATCCGGGAGACCTACAATGAGCAGTTCTTC
TRBJ2-3	16	-	TRBV6-2/TRBV6-3	-	CASSSDGGWGPDTQYF	TGTGCCAGCAGTTCAGATGGAGGATGGGGCCCAGATACGCAGTATTTT
TRBJ2-3	18	few	TRBV4-3	-	CASSQGRLSRGGTDTQYF	TGCGCCAGCAGCCAAGGTAGACTTTCCAGGGGTGGCACAGATACGCAGTATTTT
TRBJ2-1	15	-	TRBV6-2/TRBV6-3	-	CASSYSGVAANEQFF	TGTGCCAGCAGTTACTCGGGTGTGGCGGCGAATGAGCAGTTCTTC
TRBJ2-1	13	-	TRBV15	-	CATSRGERGHQLF	TGTGCCACCAGCAGAGGGGAGAGGGGCCACCAGCTCTTC
TRBJ2-1	15	few	TRBV7-3	TRBD2	CASSYAGGEVGEQFF	TGTGCCAGCAGCTACGCGGGAGGGGAGGTAGGTGAGCAGTTCTTC
TRBJ2-5	13	many	TRBV5-1	TRBD1	CASRRTGEETQYF	TGCGCCAGCAGGAGGACAGGGGAAGAGACCCAGTACTTC
TRBJ2-3	14	-	TRBV29-1	-	CSSSWDTNSGTQYF	TGCAGCTCCTCCTGGGACACGAACTCTGGTACGCAGTATTTT
TRBJ2-3	19	-	TRBV4-3	TRBD2	CASSQDPLTSGGATDTQYF	TGCGCCAGCAGCCAAGATCCCCTTACTAGCGGGGGGGCCACAGATACGCAGTATTTT
TRBJ1-2	14	many	TRBV12-3/TRBV12-4	TRBD1	CASSLTGTGYGYTF	TGTGCCAGCAGTTTAACTGGGACAGGCTATGGCTACACCTTC
TRBJ1-2	12	few	TRBV24-1	-	CATSDSPTGYTF	TGTGCCACCAGTGATTCTCCTACGGGCTACACCTTC
TRBJ1-1	13	-	TRBV4-3	-	CASSQEQGGEAFF	TGCGCCAGCAGCCAGGAACAGGGTGGTGAAGCTTTCTTT
TRBJ2-7	14	-	TRBV5-8	-	CASSGRSGAREQYF	TGTGCCAGCAGTGGTCGGTCGGGGGCGAGGGAGCAGTACTTC
TRBJ1-5	17	-	TRBV27	TRBD1	CASRRRDRGTGNQPQHF	TGTGCCAGCAGACGTCGGGACAGGGGCACAGGGAATCAGCCCCAGCATTTT
TRBJ2-1	16	-	TRBV20-1	-	CSWVPPGRRSYNEQFF	TGCAGTTGGGTCCCCCCGGGACGCCGCTCCTACAATGAGCAGTTCTTC
TRBJ2-2	11	many	TRBV7-9	-	CASGRGWELFF	TGTGCCAGCGGACGGGGGTGGGAGCTGTTTTTT
TRBJ2-3	12	few	TRBV7-9	-	CASSLDIGTQYF	TGTGCCAGCAGCTTAGACATAGGGACGCAGTATTTT
TRBJ1-5	14	-	TRBV6-1	TRBD1	CAGGIQGAGQPQHF	TGTGCCGGAGGAATACAGGGGGCAGGGCAGCCCCAGCATTTT
TRBJ1-2	13	few	TRBV5-1	-	CASSFTGTGGYTF	TGCGCCAGCAGCTTTACAGGGACGGGTGGCTACACCTTC
TRBJ2-1	15	few	TRBV3-1	-	CASSQGGELNNEQFF	TGTGCCAGCAGCCAAGGAGGGGAGTTAAACAATGAGCAGTTCTTC
TRBJ1-1	15	-	TRBV6-5	-	CASSSPGQRNTEAFF	TGTGCCAGCAGTTCCCCGGGACAAAGGAACACTGAAGCTTTCTTT
TRBJ2-6	14	few	TRBV20-1	-	CSAPDRPGANVLTF	TGCAGTGCTCCTGACCGCCCGGGGGCCAACGTCCTGACTTTC
TRBJ1-1	17	-	TRBV12-3/TRBV12-4	-	CASRPFGGQITNTEAFF	TGTGCCAGCCGTCCCTTTGGGGGGCAGATAACGAACACTGAAGCTTTCTTT
TRBJ2-1	13	many	TRBV7-2	-	CASSLAEINEQFF	TGTGCCAGCAGCTTAGCGGAGATCAATGAGCAGTTCTTC
TRBJ2-3	15	-	TRBV5-1	-	CASSLTGVSTDTQYF	TGCGCCAGCAGCTTGACGGGGGTATCCACAGATACGCAGTATTTT
TRBJ2-3	14	-	TRBV15	-	CATSRVVGTDTQYF	TGTGCCACCAGCAGAGTGGTCGGCACAGATACGCAGTATTTT
TRBJ2-5	15	many	TRBV3-1	-	CASSQGPISGETQYF	TGTGCCAGCAGCCAAGGACCTATATCGGGGGAGACCCAGTACTTC
TRBJ2-7	13	few	TRBV6-5	-	CASSYSQTYEQYF	TGTGCCAGCAGTTACTCTCAGACCTACGAGCAGTACTTC
TRBJ2-1	13	few	TRBV20-1	TRBD1	CSAGQGYYNEQFF	TGCAGTGCAGGACAGGGCTACTACAATGAGCAGTTCTTC
TRBJ2-6	16	few	TRBV27	-	CASSLSLGSGANVLTF	TGTGCCAGCAGTTTATCGTTGGGGTCTGGGGCCAACGTCCTGACTTTC
TRBJ2-1	16	few	TRBV4-3	TRBD2	CASSQDLADSYNEQFF	TGCGCCAGCAGCCAAGATCTAGCGGACTCCTACAATGAGCAGTTCTTC
TRBJ2-2	16	few	TRBV18	-	CASSPQGRLNTGELFF	TGTGCCAGCTCACCACAGGGCAGGCTGAACACCGGGGAGCTGTTTTTT
TRBJ2-3	13	-	TRBV7-8	TRBD2	CATGGSRTDTQYF	TGTGCCACCGGGGGGTCCCGCACAGATACGCAGTATTTT
TRBJ1-1	15	few	TRBV9	-	CASSVVEGLNTEAFF	TGTGCCAGCAGCGTAGTGGAAGGCCTGAACACTGAAGCTTTCTTT
TRBJ2-4	14	-	TRBV20-1	-	CSAGRPGVADIQYF	TGCAGCGCCGGGCGGCCGGGAGTAGCAGACATTCAGTACTTC
TRBJ2-6	14	-	TRBV20-1	-	CSARGPSGANVLTF	TGCAGTGCTAGGGGCCCCTCTGGGGCCAACGTCCTGACTTTC
TRBJ1-1	14	-	TRBV2	-	CASSEGIPNTEAFF	TGTGCCAGCAGTGAAGGGATTCCGAACACTGAAGCTTTCTTT
TRBJ1-5	15	-	TRBV4-2	TRBD1	CASSQGDSINQPQHF	TGTGCCAGCAGCCAGGGGGACAGTATCAATCAGCCCCAGCATTTT
TRBJ2-1	14	-	TRBV12-3/TRBV12-4	TRBD1	CASSWKTGRNEQFF	TGTGCCAGCAGTTGGAAGACAGGGCGAAATGAGCAGTTCTTC
TRBJ2-2	18	few	TRBV20-1	TRBD2	CSAREVLAGGPTTGELFF	TGCAGTGCTAGAGAAGTACTAGCGGGGGGGCCGACCACCGGGGAGCTGTTTTTT
TRBJ2-1	13	many	TRBV20-1	TRBD2	CSAGRLARNEQFF	TGCAGTGCGGGGAGACTAGCGAGGAATGAGCAGTTCTTC
TRBJ1-6	15	few	TRBV4-3	-	CASSQDTGRDSPLHF	TGCGCCAGCAGCCAAGATACAGGGAGGGATTCACCCCTCCACTTT
TRBJ1-5	16	few	TRBV12-3/TRBV12-4	TRBD1	CASTSQGGRSNQPQHF	TGTGCCAGCACCTCCCAGGGGGGCAGGAGCAATCAGCCCCAGCATTTT
TRBJ2-2	15	many	TRBV5-1	TRBD1	CASRQDRVSAGELFF	TGCGCCAGCAGACAGGACAGGGTCTCGGCCGGGGAGCTGTTTTTT
TRBJ2-5	13	-	TRBV20-1	TRBD1	CSARTGSRETQYF	TGCAGTGCCAGGACAGGGTCGAGGGAGACCCAGTACTTC